Following are 15 T cell receptor beta chains from one sample sequenced in a study of blood T cell repertoires in COVID-19 (dated by TCRdb to the early 2020s). Library creation used the immunoSEQ multiplex PCR assay. The source is immuneACCESS, and TCRdb retained only in-frame sequences with V and J called. Part of the clones is not carried over; for the studies checked, unresolved V genes explain less than half of this, and the remainder is unexplained. For this sample the table gives under 70,000 clones, of which about 82% were detected only once. About a tenth of the sample comes from the top ten. The sequenced material came from peripheral blood. Every receptor here comes from a human donor in a cohort sampled during active COVID-19.

The chain employs TRBV28 and TRBJ1-1; TRBD1 is a possible D gene (6 bases). The CDR3 has 13 residues. Per the germline V gene, CDR1 is MDHEN and CDR2 is SYDVKM. The ends were cut back, 9 bases at V and 0 bases at J, with 11 bases in the middle. Here the CDR3 DNA reads TGTGCCAGTAGGGGGGGTATGAACACTGAAGCTTTCTTT. It translates to CASRGGMNTEAFF.

V is TRBV5-4 and J is TRBJ1-5, with 8 bases that match TRBD1. Trimming removed 0 bases from V and 3 bases from J; junction bases left unmatched: 5. Germline CDR1 SGHNT, CDR2 YYREEE (reference sequence). This CDR3 comprises 16 residues. The CDR3 loop is CASSLALTGDNQPQHF. CDR3 DNA: TGTGCCAGCAGCTTGGCCCTGACAGGGGACAATCAGCCCCAGCATTTT.

The rearrangement joins TRBV28 to TRBJ2-7, with 8 bases aligning to TRBD2. Germline CDR1 reads MDHEN; CDR2 reads SYDVKM. Trimming removed 7 bases from V and 5 bases from J; junction bases left unmatched: 22. The CDR3 runs 18 residues. In DNA, the CDR3 is TGTGCCAGCACCCCGCGCCGACTAGCGTTTCAGCCCACCGACGAGCAGTACTTC. It is translated as CASTPRRLAFQPTDEQYF.

The chain joins TRBV11-2 to TRBJ1-6, with 8 bases lining up with TRBD1. V lost 3 bases, J lost 14 bases, and 3 bases stayed unmatched. Germline V gene sequence: CDR1 SGHAT, CDR2 FQNNGV. This CDR3 contains 12 residues. CDR3 loop: CASSLDRVALHF. The CDR3 DNA is TGTGCCAGCAGCTTGGACAGGGTGGCCCTCCACTTT.

The rearrangement links TRBV19 to TRBJ2-7; TRBD2 is a possible D gene (7 bases). Per the germline V gene, CDR1 is LNHDA and CDR2 is SQIVND (reference sequence). CDR3 length: 15 amino acids. V shed 2 bases and J shed 4 bases, with 15 bases lying between them. The CDR3 DNA follows: TGTGCCAGTAGTATACCGAGCAGGGGAGGGTACGAGCAGTACTTC. This translates into CASSIPSRGGYEQYF.

Comments on this clone: This may be a read error: a much more frequent sequence differs by one nucleotide. J is TRBJ2-7 and V is TRBV28, with D maybe TRBD1 (5 bases). The germline gives CDR1 MDHEN, CDR2 SYDVKM. This CDR3 comprises 14 residues. V was shortened by 6 bases and J by 2 bases, with 14 bases between the two germline ends. The CDR3 sequence is CASSTRTYTYEQYF. DNA for the CDR3: TGTGCCAGCAGCACCAGGACATATACCTACGAGCAGTACTTC.

The genes are TRBV7-3 and TRBJ2-6, with a possible D match to TRBD2 (7 bases). The ends were cut back, 0 bases at V and 4 bases at J, with 10 bases in the middle. The CDR3 is 16 amino acids. Germline V gene sequence: CDR1 SGHTA, CDR2 FQGTGA. The chain's CDR3 is CASSLTRGAGANVLTF. The DNA of the CDR3 is TGTGCCAGCAGCTTAACTCGGGGGGCCGGGGCCAACGTCCTGACTTTC.

This clone was recorded once. The gene calls are TRBV11-3 and TRBJ2-3; 8 bases fit TRBD1. Germline CDR1 is SGHNT and CDR2 is YENEEA. V shed 3 bases, J shed 7 bases, and the junction held 3 bases outside the gene matches. The CDR3 is 13 residues long. The CDR3 nucleotides are TGTGCCAGCAGCTTGGACAGGGTAAATACGCAGTATTTT. Encoded protein: CASSLDRVNTQYF.

Only a few counts were recorded for this clone. This chain joins TRBV5-4 and TRBJ1-2; D is ambiguous. From germline, CDR1 is SGHNT and CDR2 YYREEE (reference sequence). V lost 4 bases and J lost 7, with 11 bases in between. CDR3 length equals 12 residues. CDR3 in amino acids: CASSIDISGYTF. The CDR3 DNA sequence: TGTGCCAGCAGCATAGACATATCTGGCTACACCTTC.

This rearrangement joins TRBV6-5 to TRBJ2-3; 8 positions match TRBD1. Germline V CDR1 and CDR2: MNHEY, SVGAGI. Trimming cost V 7 bases and J 1 base; bases outside gene matches: 4. The CDR3 contains 14 residues. The CDR3 DNA sequence: TGTGCCAGCACCAAGACAGGGGGCACAGATACGCAGTATTTT. Amino acid sequence: CASTKTGGTDTQYF.

The chain is built from TRBV7-8 and TRBJ2-3; D remains unclear. The germline V and J ends were trimmed by 5 bases and 0 bases, with 9 bases remaining between them. CDR3 length: 14 residues. Germline values: CDR1 SGHVS, CDR2 FQNEAQ. Here the CDR3 DNA reads TGTGCCAGCAGCCCGCGAAGCAGCACAGATACGCAGTATTTT. It encodes CASSPRSSTDTQYF.

CDR3 region: CASSYSMAGGPFF. CDR3 bases: TGTGCCAGCAGTTACTCGATGGCAGGGGGGCCTTTCTTT. The chain employs TRBV6-5 and TRBJ1-1, with TRBD1 matching 7 bases. The germline CDR1 and CDR2 sequences are MNHEY and SVGAGI. This CDR3 has 13 residues. J gave up 12 bases and V 0 bases, and 7 bases lay outside the gene matches.

The rearrangement links TRBV27 to TRBJ1-5, with 10 bases identical to TRBD1. CDR3 size: 16 residues. The V gene end was trimmed by 2 bases and the J gene end by 5 bases; junction bases not matched to a gene: 6. Looked up from germline, CDR1 is MNHEY and CDR2 is SMNVEV (reference sequence). The CDR3 is CASSLRQGANHQPQHF. DNA for the CDR3: TGTGCCAGCAGTTTACGACAGGGGGCCAACCATCAGCCCCAGCATTTT.

V gene TRBV3-1 (or the pseudogene TRBV3-2) combines with J gene TRBJ1-5, with D unclear. The ends were cut back, 1 base at V and 7 bases at J, with 11 bases in the middle. The CDR3 length is 14 residues. The germline CDR1 and CDR2 sequences are LGHDT and YNNKEL (reference sequence). CDR3 sequence: CASSQARAKQPQHF. The CDR3 DNA sequence: TGTGCCAGCAGCCAAGCGCGGGCGAAACAGCCCCAGCATTTT.

The rearrangement joins TRBV5-6 to TRBJ2-6; 8 bases map to TRBD1. CDR1 and CDR2 from the germline V gene are SGHDT and YYEEEE. The CDR3 loop spans 18 amino acids. V lost 1 base, J lost 1 base, and 7 bases stayed unmatched. CDR3 in amino acids: CASSLPGTGFSGANVLTF. Written as DNA, the CDR3 is TGTGCCAGCAGCTTGCCCGGGACAGGTTTTTCTGGGGCCAACGTCCTGACTTTC. The full variable domain, with the rest looked up from reference TRBV5-6 and TRBJ2-6, is DAGVTQSPTHLIKTRGQQVTLRCSPKSGHDTVSWYQQALGQGPQFIFQYYEEEERQRGNFPDRFSGHQFPNYSSELNVNALLLGDSALYLCASSLPGTGFSGANVLTFGAGSRLTVL.